The 29 T cell receptor beta chains below come from one sample, sequenced in a study of cytomegalovirus exposure and HLA in healthy donors. The PCR ran on 60 Vbeta and 13 Jbeta primers. TCRdb keeps only in-frame clones here, not all; method: immunoSEQ multiplex PCR. The sample holds 100,000 to 150,000 clones, around three quarters seen once. Sample: PBMCs. The receptors derive from a woman aged 60-75 years in good health and CMV-seropositive.

This clone came up a few times. The rearrangement uses TRBV2 and TRBJ2-5, with 8 bases that match TRBD2. V shed 3 bases, J shed 5 bases, and the junction held 11 bases outside the gene matches. Germline lookup yields CDR1 SNHLY and CDR2 FYNNEI. The CDR3 length is 16 residues. The chain's CDR3 is CASSDSGTSTLETQYF. The CDR3 nucleotides read TGTGCCAGCAGTGATAGTGGGACTAGTACTCTCGAGACCCAGTACTTC. The full variable domain, its missing parts supplied by reference TRBV2 and TRBJ2-5, is EPEVTQTPSHQVTQMGQEVILRCVPISNHLYFYWYRQILGQKVEFLVSFYNNEISEKSEIFDDQFSVERPDGSNFTLKIRSTKLEDSAMYFCASSDSGTSTLETQYFGPGTRLLVL.

This chain uses TRBV7-3 with TRBJ2-1; 12 nucleotides line up with TRBD2. Germline CDR1 SGHTA, CDR2 FQGTGA. V shed 1 base and J 7 bases; nucleotides not matched to a gene: 5. The CDR3 loop spans 16 amino acids. DNA for the CDR3: TGTGCCAGCAGCTTAATGCTAGCGGGGGGGATTAATGAGCAGTTCTTC. This codes for CASSLMLAGGINEQFF.

To note about this clone: An end of the junction differs from the germline gene, which may be a read error. This chain joins TRBV7-9 and TRBJ1-1; 7 bases fit TRBD1. Looked up from germline, CDR1 is SEHNR and CDR2 is FQNEAQ (reference sequence). The CDR3 has 13 amino acids. The CDR3, as DNA: TGTTCCAGCAGCTCTAATACAGGGGACGAAGCTTTCTTT. Protein sequence: CSSSSNTGDEAFF.

The chain couples TRBV18 to TRBJ1-1; TRBD1 might be the D (6 bases). Trimming removed 0 bases at V and 0 bases at J, with 11 bases between. The CDR3 covers 16 residues. The germline V gene encodes CDR1 KGHSH and CDR2 LQKENI. CDR3 sequence: CASSPPQGIMNTEAFF. CDR3 nucleotide sequence: TGTGCCAGCTCACCACCCCAGGGGATCATGAACACTGAAGCTTTCTTT.

V and J are TRBV19 and TRBJ1-1; TRBD1 aligns across 8 bases. This CDR3 has 13 residues. Germline-derived CDR1 and CDR2 are LNHDA and SQIVND (reference sequence). Losses at the gene ends were 5 bases for V and 10 bases for J; bases not matched to a gene: 9. The CDR3 DNA follows: TGTGCCAGTAGTTCTACCCCCGGGACAGGAGCTTTCTTT. Its translation: CASSSTPGTGAFF.

CDR3 region: CASTRTSGGADTQYF. The CDR3 nucleotides read TGCGCCAGCACCCGGACTAGCGGGGGGGCGGATACGCAGTATTTT. This chain uses TRBV5-1 with TRBJ2-3; 15 nucleotides match TRBD2. The CDR3 length is 15 residues. The germline V gene has CDR1 SGHRS and CDR2 YFSETQ. V was clipped by 6 bases and J by 6 bases; unmatched bases: 5.

J is TRBJ2-2 and V is TRBV6-5; TRBD1 matches 7 bases. Looked up from germline, CDR1 is MNHEY and CDR2 is SVGAGI. Trimming removed 7 bases from V and 7 bases from J; junction bases left unmatched: 6. This CDR3 has 13 amino acids. The CDR3 DNA reads as TGTGCCAGCATTGACAGGGCGGGCGGGGAGCTGTTTTTT. This sequence encodes CASIDRAGGELFF.

The chain has TRBV19 and TRBJ2-7; 7 positions match TRBD1. V lost 6 bases and J lost 3; bases outside the gene matches: 17. The CDR3 consists of 17 residues. Germline CDR1 LNHDA, CDR2 SQIVND (reference sequence). The DNA for the CDR3 is TGTGCCAGTAGGAATGCCCCACAGGGGCCCGGGGACTACGAGCAGTACTTC. Translating gives CASRNAPQGPGDYEQYF.

The chain recombines TRBV7-9 with TRBJ2-1; 7 nucleotides line up with TRBD1. The V gene's germline CDR1 is SEHNR and CDR2 FQNEAQ (reference sequence). This CDR3 has 14 amino acids. V was clipped by 8 bases and J by 1 base; unmatched bases: 5. As DNA, the CDR3 is TGTGCCAGCGGACCAGGGGGTTCCTACAATGAGCAGTTCTTC. Its protein product is CASGPGGSYNEQFF.

The J gene is TRBJ1-3, the V gene TRBV25-1, with D hard to call. The germline V and J ends were trimmed by 7 bases and 0 bases, with 13 bases remaining between them. In germline, CDR1 is MGHDK, CDR2 SYGVNS. The CDR3 sequence is 15 residues long. CDR3 amino acids: CASTTYSGSGNTIYF. The CDR3 nucleotides are TGTGCCAGCACCACCTACAGTGGCTCTGGAAACACCATATATTTT. The variable domain in full, with the rest retrieved from reference TRBV25-1 and TRBJ1-3, is EADIYQTPRYLVIGTGKKITLECSQTMGHDKMYWYQQDPGMELHLIHYSYGVNSTEKGDLSSESTVSRIRTEHFPLTLESARPSHTSQYLCASTTYSGSGNTIYFGEGSWLTVV.

The rearrangement joins TRBV7-9 to TRBJ1-2, with 7 bases identical to TRBD1. Germline trimming cut 5 bases from V and 5 bases from J; bases unmatched to any gene: 11. This CDR3 has 15 amino acids. Germline lookup yields CDR1 SEHNR and CDR2 FQNEAQ (reference sequence). CDR3 loop: CASSPEGQRRYGYTF. The CDR3 nucleotides are TGTGCCAGCAGCCCAGAGGGACAGCGGAGGTATGGCTACACCTTC.

The V and J genes are TRBV9 and TRBJ1-1; D unresolved. V lost 0 bases, J lost 0 bases, and 9 bases lay in between. Germline CDR1 SGDLS, CDR2 YYNGEE. The CDR3 runs to 15 residues. The chain's CDR3 is CASSVGSELNTEAFF. Here the CDR3 DNA reads TGTGCCAGCAGCGTAGGAAGTGAGTTGAACACTGAAGCTTTCTTT.

The V and J genes are TRBV4-1 and TRBJ2-5; 9 bases fit TRBD1. This CDR3 region has 15 residues. Germline CDR1 reads MGHRA; CDR2 reads YSYEKL. V trimming: 3 bases; J trimming: 5 bases; junction bases outside the gene matches: 7. CDR3 amino acids: CASSHWDREGETQYF. The CDR3 DNA follows: TGCGCCAGCAGCCACTGGGACAGGGAGGGGGAGACCCAGTACTTC.

This CDR3 reads CASSLGEQGYTEAFF. CDR3 DNA: TGTGCCAGCAGCTTAGGGGAGCAGGGGTACACTGAAGCTTTCTTT. The rearrangement links TRBV7-9 to TRBJ1-1, with D tentatively TRBD1 (6 bases). Looked up from germline, CDR1 is SEHNR and CDR2 is FQNEAQ (reference sequence). The CDR3 is made up of 15 amino acids. Deletions cut 1 base from V and 3 bases from J, with 12 bases between.

This clone was counted between two and nine times. The rearrangement joins TRBV4-1 to TRBJ2-2, with TRBD1 matching 7 bases. V shed 4 bases, J shed 2 bases, and the junction held 13 bases outside the gene matches. The CDR3 sequence is 18 residues long. In germline, CDR1 is MGHRA, CDR2 YSYEKL. The CDR3 protein is CASSPTGSHLPNTGELFF. For the CDR3, the DNA is TGCGCCAGCAGCCCGACAGGGAGCCACCTCCCCAACACCGGGGAGCTGTTTTTT.

This sequence joins TRBV6-4 and TRBJ1-5; TRBD1 is a possible D gene (6 bases). The CDR3 contains 15 residues. V shed 3 bases and J shed 6 bases, with 15 bases lying between them. CDR1 is MRHNA, CDR2 SNTAGT, per germline. CDR3: CASSEMGGAGQPQHF. The CDR3 DNA reads TGTGCCAGCAGTGAAATGGGGGGGGCTGGTCAGCCCCAGCATTTT.

J is TRBJ1-1 and V is TRBV2, with D perhaps matching TRBD1 (6 bases). Trimming stripped 4 bases from V and 5 bases from J, with 11 bases between. CDR1 SNHLY and CDR2 FYNNEI come from the germline V gene. The CDR3 is 13 residues long. Here the CDR3 reads CASSGPGVTEAFF. The CDR3 DNA reads TGTGCCAGCAGTGGCCCAGGGGTGACTGAAGCTTTCTTT.

The chain carries TRBV11-3 and TRBJ2-5, with D maybe TRBD1 (6 bases). The CDR3 covers 14 residues. In germline, CDR1 is SGHNT, CDR2 YENEEA. Trimming stripped 5 bases from V and 5 bases from J, with 15 bases between. CDR3 in amino acids: CASSPLGGGETQYF. The CDR3 DNA reads as TGTGCCAGCAGCCCACTTGGGGGCGGCGAGACCCAGTACTTC.

The chain recombines TRBV11-2 with TRBJ1-1; D is unclear. The CDR3 has 13 amino acids. CDR1 is SGHAT, CDR2 FQNNGV, per germline. V was clipped by 0 bases and J by 5 bases, with 7 bases between them. As DNA, the CDR3 is TGTGCCAGCAGCTTAGACTCCGTAACTGAAGCTTTCTTT. Translation: CASSLDSVTEAFF.

This clone has more than one count but fewer than ten. The V gene is TRBV27, the J gene TRBJ2-7; TRBD1 is a possible D gene (6 bases). Deletions cut 8 bases from V and 0 bases from J, with 14 bases between. The CDR3 runs to 14 residues. Germline CDR1 and CDR2: MNHEY and SMNVEV (reference sequence). The CDR3 protein is CASRGQLSSYEQYF. The CDR3 DNA reads as TGTGCCAGCCGCGGACAGCTATCCTCCTACGAGCAGTACTTC.

The chain has TRBV19 and TRBJ2-7; D not resolved. In germline, CDR1 is LNHDA, CDR2 SQIVND (reference sequence). The germline V and J ends were trimmed by 5 bases and 5 bases, with 13 bases remaining between them. CDR3 length equals 13 residues. CDR3: CASSRPSLDEQYF. The CDR3 DNA follows: TGTGCCAGTAGTCGGCCTTCCCTAGACGAGCAGTACTTC.

The chain joins TRBV6-5 to TRBJ2-5; D remains unclear. With the DNA end fitting TRBJ2-7 better, the J assignment may be wrong. The CDR3 sequence is 14 residues long. Germline CDR1 reads MNHEY; CDR2 reads SVGAGI. In DNA, the CDR3 is TGTGCCAGCACTCGTGGAGTTGGCTCCTACGAGCAGTACTTC. Protein product: CASTRGVGSYEQYF.

V is TRBV7-3 and J is TRBJ2-3; 9 nucleotides agree with TRBD2. Unmatched junction bases numbered 5, after V lost 5 bases and J lost 2 bases. The germline V gene has CDR1 SGHTA and CDR2 FQGTGA. The CDR3 spans 15 residues. The DNA for the CDR3 is TGTGCCAGCAGCCCGGGACTAGCCCTCACAGATACGCAGTATTTT. Translation gives CASSPGLALTDTQYF.

This clone was seen only a few times. This sequence joins TRBV6-1 and TRBJ1-1; tentative D call: TRBD1 (6 bases). The germline V gene has CDR1 MNHNS and CDR2 SASEGT. The CDR3 is made up of 14 amino acids. The V end was cut by 1 base, the J end by 8 bases, with 14 bases between. The CDR3 is CASSEVHDRGEAFF. The CDR3 DNA follows: TGTGCCAGCAGTGAAGTCCACGATAGGGGGGAAGCTTTCTTT.

This rearrangement joins TRBV19 to TRBJ1-5; D unclear. With 7 bases removed from V and 4 bases from J, the gap between germline ends came to 17 bases. Germline CDR1 LNHDA, CDR2 SQIVND (reference sequence). CDR3 length: 15 amino acids. In DNA form, the CDR3 reads TGTGCCAGTACCAGCCGACAACATGGGAATCAGCCCCAGCATTTT. This codes for CASTSRQHGNQPQHF.

The J gene is TRBJ1-3, the V gene TRBV5-1, with D uncertain. The CDR3 sequence is 17 residues long. V lost 0 bases, J lost 0 bases, and 13 bases lay in between. CDR1 and CDR2 (germline): SGHRS, YFSETQ. The CDR3 loop reads CASSLAPRPDSGNTIYF. In DNA, the CDR3 is TGCGCCAGCAGCTTGGCCCCTAGGCCTGACTCTGGAAACACCATATATTTT.

The rearrangement links TRBV29-1 to TRBJ2-7; D ambiguous. CDR1 and CDR2 (germline): SQVTM, ANQGSEA. V lost 4 bases, J lost 0 bases, and 13 bases lay in between. CDR3 length: 14 residues. The CDR3 is CSVGYRRSSYEQYF. CDR3 nucleotides: TGCAGCGTTGGGTACAGAAGATCCTCCTACGAGCAGTACTTC.

The genes are TRBV2 and TRBJ2-1; 9 bases match TRBD1. Germline assignment: CDR1 SNHLY and CDR2 FYNNEI. Trimming at V came to 5 bases and at J to 2 bases, leaving 4 bases not matched to a gene. The CDR3 covers 15 residues. CDR3 protein: CASSMGQGTYNEQFF. In nucleotides, the CDR3 is TGTGCCAGCAGTATGGGACAGGGCACCTACAATGAGCAGTTCTTC.

The chain uses TRBV5-1 and TRBJ1-6, with unresolved D. Trimming removed 3 bases from V and 0 bases from J, with 16 bases in between. The CDR3 length is 18 residues. The germline gives CDR1 SGHRS, CDR2 YFSETQ. CDR3 nucleotide sequence: TGCGCCAGCAGCTCCTCTGACGCCCGGAGCTCCTATAATTCACCCCTCCACTTT. This translates into CASSSSDARSSYNSPLHF.